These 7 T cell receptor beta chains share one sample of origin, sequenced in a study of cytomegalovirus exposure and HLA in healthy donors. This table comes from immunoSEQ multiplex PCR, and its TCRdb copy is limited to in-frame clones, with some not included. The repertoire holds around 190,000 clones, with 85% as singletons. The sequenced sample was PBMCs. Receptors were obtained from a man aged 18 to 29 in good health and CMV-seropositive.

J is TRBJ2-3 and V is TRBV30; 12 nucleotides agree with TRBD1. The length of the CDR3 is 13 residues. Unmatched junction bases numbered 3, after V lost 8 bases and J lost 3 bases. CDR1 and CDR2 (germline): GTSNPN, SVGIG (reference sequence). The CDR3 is CAGDRGQTDTQYF. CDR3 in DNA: TGTGCCGGGGACAGGGGGCAAACAGATACGCAGTATTTT.

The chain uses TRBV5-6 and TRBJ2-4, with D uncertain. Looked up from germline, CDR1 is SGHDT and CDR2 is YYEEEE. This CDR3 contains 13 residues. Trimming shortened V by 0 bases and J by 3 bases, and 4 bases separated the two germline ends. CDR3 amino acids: CASSLAGKNIQYF. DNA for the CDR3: TGTGCCAGCAGCTTGGCGGGCAAAAACATTCAGTACTTC.

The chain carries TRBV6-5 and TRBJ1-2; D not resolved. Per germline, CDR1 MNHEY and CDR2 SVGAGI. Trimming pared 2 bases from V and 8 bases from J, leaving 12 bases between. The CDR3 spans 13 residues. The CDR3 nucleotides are TGTGCCAGCAGTTACGGCCGGCCAGGCGGCTACACCTTC. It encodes CASSYGRPGGYTF.

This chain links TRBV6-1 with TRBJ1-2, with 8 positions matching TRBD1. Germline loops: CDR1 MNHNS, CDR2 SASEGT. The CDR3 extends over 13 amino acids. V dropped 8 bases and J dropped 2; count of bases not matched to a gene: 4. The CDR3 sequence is CASAGTGNYGYTF. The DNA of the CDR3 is TGTGCCAGCGCCGGGACAGGAAACTATGGCTACACCTTC.

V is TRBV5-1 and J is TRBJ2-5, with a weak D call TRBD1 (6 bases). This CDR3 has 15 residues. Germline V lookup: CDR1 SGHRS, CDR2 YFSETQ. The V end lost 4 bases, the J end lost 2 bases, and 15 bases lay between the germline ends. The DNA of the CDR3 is TGCGCCAGCAGCACTTCCCGGGACAAGCAAGAGACCCAGTACTTC. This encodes CASSTSRDKQETQYF. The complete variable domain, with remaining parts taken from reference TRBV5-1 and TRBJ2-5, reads KAGVTQTPRYLIKTRGQQVTLSCSPISGHRSVSWYQQTPGQGLQFLFEYFSETQRNKGNFPGRFSGRQFSNSRSEMNVSTLELGDSALYLCASSTSRDKQETQYFGPGTRLLVL.

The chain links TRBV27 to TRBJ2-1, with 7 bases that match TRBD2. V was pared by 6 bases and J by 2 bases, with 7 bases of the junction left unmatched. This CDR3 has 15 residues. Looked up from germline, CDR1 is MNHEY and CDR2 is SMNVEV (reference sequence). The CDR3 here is CASSQSSGTYNEQFF. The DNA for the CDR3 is TGTGCCAGCAGCCAATCAAGCGGGACCTACAATGAGCAGTTCTTC.

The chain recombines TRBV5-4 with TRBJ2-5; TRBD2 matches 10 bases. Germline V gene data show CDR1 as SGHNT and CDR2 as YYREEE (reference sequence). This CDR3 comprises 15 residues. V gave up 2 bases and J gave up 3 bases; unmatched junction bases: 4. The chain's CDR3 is CASSFASGGEETQYF. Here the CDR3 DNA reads TGTGCCAGCAGCTTCGCTAGCGGGGGTGAAGAGACCCAGTACTTC.